This T cell receptor beta chain comes out of a study of control samples from healthy donors and cancer patients. The germline CDR1 and CDR2 sequences are KGHSH and LQKENI. Trimming left V 3 bases short and J 3 bases short, with 12 bases between. The CDR3 consists of 14 residues. Produced via immunoSEQ multiplex PCR; TCRdb's table is partial and in-frame only. The sample has 90,000 to 120,000 clones, around four fifths seen once; the top ten hold approximately 7%. Material: blood. This TCR came from a man between 18 and 29 years old in good health. J is TRBJ2-7 and V is TRBV18; tentative D call: TRBD2 (5 bases). The CDR3 here is CASSPSGVRYEQYV. CDR3 bases: TGTGCCAGCTCACCTTCCGGGGTACGCTACGAGCAGTACGTC.